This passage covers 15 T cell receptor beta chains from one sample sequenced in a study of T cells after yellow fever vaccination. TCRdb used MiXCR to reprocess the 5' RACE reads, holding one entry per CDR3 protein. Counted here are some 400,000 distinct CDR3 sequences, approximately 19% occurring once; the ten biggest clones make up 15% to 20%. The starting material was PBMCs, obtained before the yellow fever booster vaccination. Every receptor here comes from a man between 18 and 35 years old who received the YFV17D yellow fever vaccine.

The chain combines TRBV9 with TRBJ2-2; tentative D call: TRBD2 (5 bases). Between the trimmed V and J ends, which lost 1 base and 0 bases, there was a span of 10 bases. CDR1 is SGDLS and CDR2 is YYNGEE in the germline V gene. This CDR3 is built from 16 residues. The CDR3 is CASSVNLASNTGELFF. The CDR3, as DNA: TGTGCCAGCAGCGTAAATCTAGCCTCGAACACCGGGGAGCTGTTTTTT. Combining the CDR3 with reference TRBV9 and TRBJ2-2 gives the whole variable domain DSGVTQTPKHLITATGQRVTLRCSPRSGDLSVYWYQQSLDQGLQFLIQYYNGEERAKGNILERFSAQQFPDLHSELNLSSLELGDSALYFCASSVNLASNTGELFFGEGSRLTVL.

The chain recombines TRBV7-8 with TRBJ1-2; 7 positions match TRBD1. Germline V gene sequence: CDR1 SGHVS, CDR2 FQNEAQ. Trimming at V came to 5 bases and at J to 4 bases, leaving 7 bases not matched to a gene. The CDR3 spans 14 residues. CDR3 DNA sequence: TGTGCCAGCAGCGCAGACAGGGACAGCTATGGCTACACCTTC. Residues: CASSADRDSYGYTF. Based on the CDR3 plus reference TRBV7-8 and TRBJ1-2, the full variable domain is GAGVSQSPRYKVAKRGQDVALRCDPISGHVSLFWYQQALGQGPEFLTYFQNEAQLDKSGLPSDRFFAERPEGSVSTLKIQRTQQEDSAVYLCASSADRDSYGYTFGSGTRLTVV.

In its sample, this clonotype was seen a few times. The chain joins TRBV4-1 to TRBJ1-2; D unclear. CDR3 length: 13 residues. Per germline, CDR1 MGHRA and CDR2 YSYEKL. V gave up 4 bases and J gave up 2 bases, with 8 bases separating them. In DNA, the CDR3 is TGCGCCAGCAGCCTTTCATTCAACTATGGCTACACCTTC. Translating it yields CASSLSFNYGYTF.

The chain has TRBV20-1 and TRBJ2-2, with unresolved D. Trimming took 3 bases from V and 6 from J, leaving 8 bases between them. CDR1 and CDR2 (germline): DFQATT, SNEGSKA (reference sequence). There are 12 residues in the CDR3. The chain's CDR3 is CSASRVAGELFF. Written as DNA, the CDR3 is TGCAGTGCTAGCCGCGTCGCCGGGGAGCTGTTTTTT.

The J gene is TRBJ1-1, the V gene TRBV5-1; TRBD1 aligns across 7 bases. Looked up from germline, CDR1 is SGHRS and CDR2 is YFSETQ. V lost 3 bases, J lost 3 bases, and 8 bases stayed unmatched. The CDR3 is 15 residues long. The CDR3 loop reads CASSSEQGGYTEAFF. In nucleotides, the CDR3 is TGCGCCAGCAGCTCCGAGCAGGGGGGGTACACTGAAGCTTTCTTT.

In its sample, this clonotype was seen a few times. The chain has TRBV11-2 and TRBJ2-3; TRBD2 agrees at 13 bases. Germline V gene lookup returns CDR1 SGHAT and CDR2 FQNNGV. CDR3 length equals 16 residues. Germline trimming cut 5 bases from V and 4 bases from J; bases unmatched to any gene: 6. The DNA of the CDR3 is TGTGCCAGCAGCCCCGGGACTAGCGGGGCGGCAGATACGCAGTATTTT. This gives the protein CASSPGTSGAADTQYF.

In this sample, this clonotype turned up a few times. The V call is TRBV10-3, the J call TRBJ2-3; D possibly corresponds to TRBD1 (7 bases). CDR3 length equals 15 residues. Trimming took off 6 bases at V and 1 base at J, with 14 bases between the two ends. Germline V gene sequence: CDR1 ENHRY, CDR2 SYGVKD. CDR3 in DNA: TGTGCCATCAGAGGGGGCGGGGAACGCACAGATACGCAGTATTTT. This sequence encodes CAIRGGGERTDTQYF.

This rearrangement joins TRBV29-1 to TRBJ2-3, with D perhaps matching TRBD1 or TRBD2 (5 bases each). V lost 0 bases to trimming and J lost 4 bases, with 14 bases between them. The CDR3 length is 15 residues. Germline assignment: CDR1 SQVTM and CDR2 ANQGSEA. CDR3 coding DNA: TGCAGCGTTGAAGATATGGGGACGGACCCAGATACGCAGTATTTT. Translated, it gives CSVEDMGTDPDTQYF.

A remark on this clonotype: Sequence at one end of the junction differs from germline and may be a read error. DNA of the CDR3: TGTGCCAGCAGTTCACAGGGAGCTGACGCTTTCTTT. Its translation: CASSSQGADAFF. This chain links TRBV6-5 with TRBJ1-1; possible D gene TRBD1, 6 bases. The CDR3 totals 12 residues. Germline lookup yields CDR1 MNHEY and CDR2 SVGAGI.

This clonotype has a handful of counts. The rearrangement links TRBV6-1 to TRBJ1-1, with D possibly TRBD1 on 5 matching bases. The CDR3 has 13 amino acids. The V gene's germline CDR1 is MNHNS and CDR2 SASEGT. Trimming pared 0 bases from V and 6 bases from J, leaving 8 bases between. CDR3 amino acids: CASSEAARAEAFF. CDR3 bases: TGTGCCAGCAGTGAAGCGGCCAGGGCTGAAGCTTTCTTT.

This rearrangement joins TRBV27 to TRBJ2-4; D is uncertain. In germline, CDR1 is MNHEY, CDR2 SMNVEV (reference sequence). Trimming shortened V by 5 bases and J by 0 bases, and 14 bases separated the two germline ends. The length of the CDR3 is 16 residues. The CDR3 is CASSPTGDLAKNIQYF. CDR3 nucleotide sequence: TGTGCCAGCAGTCCCACCGGAGACCTAGCCAAAAACATTCAGTACTTC.

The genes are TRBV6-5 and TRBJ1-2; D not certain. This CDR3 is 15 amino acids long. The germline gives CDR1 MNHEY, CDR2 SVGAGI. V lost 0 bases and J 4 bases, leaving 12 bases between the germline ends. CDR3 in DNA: TGTGCCAGCAGTTACTCGCCGGGAGCTTTCTATGGCTACACCTTC. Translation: CASSYSPGAFYGYTF.

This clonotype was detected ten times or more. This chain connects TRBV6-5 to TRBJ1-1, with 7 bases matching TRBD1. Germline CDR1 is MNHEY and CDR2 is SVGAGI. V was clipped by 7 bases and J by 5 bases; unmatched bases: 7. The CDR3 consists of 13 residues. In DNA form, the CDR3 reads TGTGCCAGCATTCAAGGGGGCGGAACTGAAGCTTTCTTT. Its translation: CASIQGGGTEAFF.

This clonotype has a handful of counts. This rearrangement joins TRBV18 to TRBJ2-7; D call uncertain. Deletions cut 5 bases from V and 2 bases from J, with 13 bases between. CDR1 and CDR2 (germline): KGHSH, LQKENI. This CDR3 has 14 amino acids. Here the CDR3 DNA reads TGTGCCAGCTCAAAGTCCAGCCCTCCCTACGAGCAGTACTTC. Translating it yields CASSKSSPPYEQYF.

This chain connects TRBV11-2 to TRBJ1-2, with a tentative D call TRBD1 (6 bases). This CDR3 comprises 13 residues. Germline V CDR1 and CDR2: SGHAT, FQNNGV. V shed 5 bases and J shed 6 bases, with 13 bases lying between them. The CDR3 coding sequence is TGTGCCAGCAGCCAACAGGGTTGGGATGGCTACACCTTC. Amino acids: CASSQQGWDGYTF.